This T cell receptor beta chain was retrieved from a study of blood T cell repertoires in COVID-19. As handled by the study authors: Amplifying reference gene primers gave estimates of nucleated cell counts. The protocol was immunoSEQ multiplex PCR, while the TCRdb copy is restricted to in-frame clones and leaves out a portion. V and J calls plus clone size are reproduced from that table; the DNA served to infer D and trimming. The repertoire has tens of thousands of clones, around four fifths of them found once; the top ten carry 10% to 15%. Per the germline V gene, CDR1 is LNHNV and CDR2 is YYDKDF (reference sequence). The V gene end was trimmed by 6 bases and the J gene end by 5 bases; junction bases not matched to a gene: 14. This CDR3 has 16 residues.

The chain employs TRBV15 and TRBJ1-2; 8 bases are shared with TRBD1. This receptor was identified in a human donor in a cohort sampled during active COVID-19. Sequencing used peripheral blood. The CDR3, as DNA: TGTGCCACCAGTCGAAAAACAGGGGGGCAACCTTATGGCTACACCTTC. It yields the protein CATSRKTGGQPYGYTF.